Here is one T cell receptor (beta chain) with its context. This sample was included in a study of blood T cell repertoires in COVID-19. Study in general: Whether acute or convalescent, the COVID-19 samples came from the United States, Italy and Spain.

The repertoire was sequenced with immunoSEQ multiplex PCR; TCRdb's copy has only in-frame clones and lacks some. The sample yields about 260,000 clones, around nine tenths seen once. Deletions cut 6 bases from V and 10 bases from J, with 19 bases between. The germline CDR1 and CDR2 sequences are MNHEY and SVGAGI. This CDR3 has 14 residues. The sample consisted of peripheral blood. The chain is built from TRBV6-5 and TRBJ1-5, with D possibly matching TRBD1 (6 bases). The receptor was isolated from a woman aged 55-70 years with COVID-19, enrolled during active disease. In DNA, the CDR3 is TGTGCCAGCAGGAAACAGGGAAATTTGTTTCCCCAGCATTTT. Amino acid sequence: CASRKQGNLFPQHF.